This is a list of T cell receptor beta chains from one sample in a study of T cells in Graves' hyperthyroidism and ophthalmopathy. From the multiplex PCR reads, TCRdb called clonotypes with MiXCR, one entry per CDR3 protein. The profile shows about 350,000 distinct CDR3 sequences, 13% to 15% of them singletons. Sequenced material: blood. The source is a woman aged 60-70 years with Graves' ophthalmopathy. The conserved cysteine and the conserved F or W are not part of the CDR3 here. Each record gives: clone size, V gene, CDR3 length, CDR3 protein. The size of a clone is reported for some rows only, either as once, few or many, or as a class for expanded clones.

many,TRBV20-1,13,SAKGTGVSYNEQF
few,TRBV11-2,12,ASSLGPVMQTQY
-,TRBV29-1,12,SVGRIAGVNEQF
many,TRBV6-1,13,ASRRGDRNTGELF
-,TRBV7-2,14,ASSLAPLSSSYEQY
-,TRBV12-5,21,ASGFALRAGTSGRALLDGELF
many,TRBV2,11,ASDGTDYNEQF
many,TRBV20-1,10,SARGSGGEQY
few,TRBV13,15,ASSSPRGQASYNEQF
few,TRBV20-1,14,SANPASGLANYEQY
few,TRBV15,13,ATSPVTGGLNIQY
many,TRBV2,12,ASSWDTALEGYT
many,TRBV4-1,16,ASSHILRGRLGSYEQY
many,TRBV6-2/TRBV6-3,14,ASSRDGSSYNSPLH
-,TRBV29-1,10,SVEDGGNEQF
-,TRBV27,12,ASSSPGESEKLF
few,TRBV5-1,11,ASSLGGLNEQF
few,TRBV20-1,10,SAREPPGRAF
many,TRBV30,10,AWTGEGVEAF
many,TRBV7-9,10,ASRMTSNEQF
-,TRBV3-1,12,ASSQEAGNQPQH
many,TRBV12-3/TRBV12-4,11,ASSRTGDSPLH
few,TRBV28,11,ASRSSPNEKLF
-,TRBV3-1,13,ASSPGGGGTQPQH
many,TRBV6-1,13,ASSPLTGAETEAF
many,TRBV20-1,12,SANGDGGTGELF
many,TRBV27,12,ASSSGSSTDTQY
many,TRBV2,13,ASSERGAYSYEQY
few,TRBV19,13,ASSIWGRANTEAF
few,TRBV20-1,11,SASKAERTEAF
many,TRBV29-1,12,SVGPGTGSYEQY
many,TRBV7-9,13,ASSLGGPRQETQY
many,TRBV30,10,AWSTGGYEQY
many,TRBV28,14,ASSLGGQLYGNTIY
once,TRBV7-2,13,ASSRTSGRNNEQF
-,TRBV9,13,ASSPFGGSTDTQY
many,TRBV6-1,12,ASIIGQGYTEAF
few,TRBV5-1,13,ASSFRTRDTGELF